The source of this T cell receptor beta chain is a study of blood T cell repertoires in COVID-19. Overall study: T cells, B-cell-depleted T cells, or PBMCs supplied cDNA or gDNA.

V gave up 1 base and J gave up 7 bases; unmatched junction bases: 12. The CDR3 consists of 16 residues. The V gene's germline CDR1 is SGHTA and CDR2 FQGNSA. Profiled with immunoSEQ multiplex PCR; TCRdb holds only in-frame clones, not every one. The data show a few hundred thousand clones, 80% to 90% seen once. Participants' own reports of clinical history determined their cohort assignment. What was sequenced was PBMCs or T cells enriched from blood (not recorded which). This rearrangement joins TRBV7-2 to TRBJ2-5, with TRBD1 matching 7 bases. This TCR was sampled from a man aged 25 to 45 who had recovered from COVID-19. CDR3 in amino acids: CASSLGPSKGAGTQYF. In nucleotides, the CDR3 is TGTGCCAGCAGCTTAGGGCCTTCGAAGGGGGCCGGGACCCAGTACTTC.